This T cell receptor beta chain was identified during a study of cytomegalovirus exposure and HLA in healthy donors. Study conclusions and caveats: Most sequenced TCRs were rare (though some public TCRs occurred in many donors). Segments of the TCR beta V type were, in most cases, productive about 90% or about 30% of the time in an earlier analysis. Both high specificity and high sensitivity reportedly marked the classifier's diagnosis of cytomegalovirus status.

Researchers ran the PCR with 60 Vbeta and 13 Jbeta primers. TCRdb's copy holds only in-frame clones and misses some; the assay was immunoSEQ multiplex PCR. The sample consists of 150,000 to 200,000 clones, roughly 80% of them appearing once. This clone came up once. What it binds is not known. This CDR3 region has 15 residues. V was pared by 0 bases and J by 1 base, with 9 bases between. Germline CDR1 and CDR2: SGHTA and FQGNSA. This TCR came from a man younger than 35 in good health and CMV-seropositive. The chain recombines TRBV7-2 with TRBJ2-5; weak D call: TRBD2 (6 bases). Sequencing was carried out using PBMCs. CDR3 sequence (DNA): TGTGCCAGCAGCTTAGCGGGGGGTTTCCAAGAGACCCAGTACTTC. Translation: CASSLAGGFQETQYF.